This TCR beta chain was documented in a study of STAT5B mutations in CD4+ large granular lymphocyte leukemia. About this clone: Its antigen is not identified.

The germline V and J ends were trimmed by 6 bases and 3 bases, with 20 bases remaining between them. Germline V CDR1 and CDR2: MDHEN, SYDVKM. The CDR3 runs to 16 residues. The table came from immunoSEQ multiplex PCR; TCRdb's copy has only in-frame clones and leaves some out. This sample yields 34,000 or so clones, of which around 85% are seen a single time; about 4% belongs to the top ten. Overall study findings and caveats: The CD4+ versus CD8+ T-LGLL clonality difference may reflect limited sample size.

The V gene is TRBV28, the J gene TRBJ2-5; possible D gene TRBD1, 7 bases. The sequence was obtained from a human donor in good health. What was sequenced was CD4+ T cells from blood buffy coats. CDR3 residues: CASSNTGAGQKETQYF. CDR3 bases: TGTGCCAGCAGCAACACTGGGGCGGGACAGAAAGAGACCCAGTACTTC.